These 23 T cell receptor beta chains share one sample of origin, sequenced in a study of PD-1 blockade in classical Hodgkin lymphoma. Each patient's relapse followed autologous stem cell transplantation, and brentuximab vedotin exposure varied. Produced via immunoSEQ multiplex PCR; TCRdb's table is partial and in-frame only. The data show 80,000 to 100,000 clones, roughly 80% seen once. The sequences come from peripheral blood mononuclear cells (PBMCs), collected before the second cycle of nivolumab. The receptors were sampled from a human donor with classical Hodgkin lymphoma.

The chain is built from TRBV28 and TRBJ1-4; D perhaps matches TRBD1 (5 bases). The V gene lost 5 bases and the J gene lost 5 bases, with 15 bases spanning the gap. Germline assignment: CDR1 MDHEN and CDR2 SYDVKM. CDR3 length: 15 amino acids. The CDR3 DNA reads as TGTGCCAGCAGTACCTCCCGACAGATAAATGAAAAACTGTTTTTT. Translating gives CASSTSRQINEKLFF. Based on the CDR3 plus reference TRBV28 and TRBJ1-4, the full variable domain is DVKVTQSSRYLVKRTGEKVFLECVQDMDHENMFWYRQDPGLGLRLIYFSYDVKMKEKGDIPEGYSVSREKKERFSLILESASTNQTSMYLCASSTSRQINEKLFFGSGTQLSVL.

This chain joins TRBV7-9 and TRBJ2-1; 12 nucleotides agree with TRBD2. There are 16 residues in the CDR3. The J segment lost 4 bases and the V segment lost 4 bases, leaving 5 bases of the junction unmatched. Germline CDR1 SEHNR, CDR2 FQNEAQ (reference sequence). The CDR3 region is CASSSRTSGAYNEQFF. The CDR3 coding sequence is TGTGCCAGCAGCTCCCGGACTAGCGGGGCTTACAATGAGCAGTTCTTC.

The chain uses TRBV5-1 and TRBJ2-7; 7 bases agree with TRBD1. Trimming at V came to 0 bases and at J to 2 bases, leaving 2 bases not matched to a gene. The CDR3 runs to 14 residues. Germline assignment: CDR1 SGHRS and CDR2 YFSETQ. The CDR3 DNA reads TGCGCCAGCAGCTTGGCAGGGGGTACCTACGAGCAGTACTTC. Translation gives CASSLAGGTYEQYF.

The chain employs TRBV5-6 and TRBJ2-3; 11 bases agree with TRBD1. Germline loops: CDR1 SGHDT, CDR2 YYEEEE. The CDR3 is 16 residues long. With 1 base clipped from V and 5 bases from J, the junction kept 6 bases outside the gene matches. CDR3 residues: CASSLPGQGVRDTQYF. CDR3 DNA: TGTGCCAGCAGCTTGCCGGGACAGGGGGTCAGAGATACGCAGTATTTT.

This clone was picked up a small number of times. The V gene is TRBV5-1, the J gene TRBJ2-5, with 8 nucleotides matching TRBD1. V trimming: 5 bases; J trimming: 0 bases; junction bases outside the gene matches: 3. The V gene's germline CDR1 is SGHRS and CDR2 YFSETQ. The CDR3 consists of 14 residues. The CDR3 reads CASRRQGNQETQYF. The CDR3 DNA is TGCGCCAGCAGGAGACAGGGGAACCAAGAGACCCAGTACTTC.

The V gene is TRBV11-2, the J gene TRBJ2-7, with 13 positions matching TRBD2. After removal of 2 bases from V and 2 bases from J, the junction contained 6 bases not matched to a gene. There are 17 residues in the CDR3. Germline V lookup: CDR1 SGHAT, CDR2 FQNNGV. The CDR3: CASSLLGTSGITYEQYF. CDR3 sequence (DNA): TGTGCCAGCAGCTTACTGGGGACTAGCGGGATCACCTACGAGCAGTACTTC.

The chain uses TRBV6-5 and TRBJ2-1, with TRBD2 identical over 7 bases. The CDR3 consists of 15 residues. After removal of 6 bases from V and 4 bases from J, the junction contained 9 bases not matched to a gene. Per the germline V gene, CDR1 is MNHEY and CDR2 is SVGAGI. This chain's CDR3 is CASRPPVGGYNEQFF. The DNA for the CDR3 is TGTGCCAGCAGACCCCCGGTGGGGGGGTACAATGAGCAGTTCTTC.

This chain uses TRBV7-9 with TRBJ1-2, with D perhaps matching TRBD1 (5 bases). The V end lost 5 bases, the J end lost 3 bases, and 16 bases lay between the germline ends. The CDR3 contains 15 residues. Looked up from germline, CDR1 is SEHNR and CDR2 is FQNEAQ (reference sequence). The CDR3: CASSPLAGTHYGYTF. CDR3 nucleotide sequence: TGTGCCAGCAGCCCGTTGGCCGGGACGCACTATGGCTACACCTTC.

The CDR3 protein is CATQTSALSYEQYF. CDR3 sequence (DNA): TGTGCCACGCAAACTAGCGCCCTTTCCTACGAGCAGTACTTC. The rearrangement uses TRBV28 and TRBJ2-7, with TRBD2 matching 7 bases. The germline V gene has CDR1 MDHEN and CDR2 SYDVKM. The CDR3 consists of 14 residues. J lost 1 base, V lost 10 bases, and 10 bases had no gene match.

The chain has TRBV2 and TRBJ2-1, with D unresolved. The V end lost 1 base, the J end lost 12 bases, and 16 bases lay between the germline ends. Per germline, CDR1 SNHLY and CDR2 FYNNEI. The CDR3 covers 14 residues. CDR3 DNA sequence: TGTGCCAGCAGTGAAGGGGGTTCCCCAATGAGGCAGTTCTTC. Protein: CASSEGGSPMRQFF.

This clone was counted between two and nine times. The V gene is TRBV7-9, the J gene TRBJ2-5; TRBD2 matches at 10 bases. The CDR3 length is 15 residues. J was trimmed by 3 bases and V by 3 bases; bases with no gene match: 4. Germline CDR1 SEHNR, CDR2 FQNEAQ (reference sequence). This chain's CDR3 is CASSLGLAGEETQYF. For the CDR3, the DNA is TGTGCCAGCAGCTTGGGGCTAGCGGGAGAAGAGACCCAGTACTTC.

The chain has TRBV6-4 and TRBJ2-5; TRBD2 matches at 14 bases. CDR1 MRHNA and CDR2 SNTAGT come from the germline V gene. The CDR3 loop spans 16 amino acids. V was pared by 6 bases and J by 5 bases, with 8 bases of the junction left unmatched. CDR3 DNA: TGTGCCAGCAGGAAGTTGGGACTAGCGGGAGTTGAGACCCAGTACTTC. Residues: CASRKLGLAGVETQYF.

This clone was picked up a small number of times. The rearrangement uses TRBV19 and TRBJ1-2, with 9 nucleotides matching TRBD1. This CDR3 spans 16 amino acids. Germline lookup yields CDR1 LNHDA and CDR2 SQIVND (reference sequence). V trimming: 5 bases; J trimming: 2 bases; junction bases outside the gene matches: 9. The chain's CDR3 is CASSARRTGDNYGYTF. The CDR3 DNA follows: TGTGCCAGTAGTGCCCGACGGACAGGGGACAACTATGGCTACACCTTC. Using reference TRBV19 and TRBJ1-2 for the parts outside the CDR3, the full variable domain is DGGITQSPKYLFRKEGQNVTLSCEQNLNHDAMYWYRQDPGQGLRLIYYSQIVNDFQKGDIAEGYSVSREKKESFPLTVTSAQKNPTAFYLCASSARRTGDNYGYTFGSGTRLTVV.

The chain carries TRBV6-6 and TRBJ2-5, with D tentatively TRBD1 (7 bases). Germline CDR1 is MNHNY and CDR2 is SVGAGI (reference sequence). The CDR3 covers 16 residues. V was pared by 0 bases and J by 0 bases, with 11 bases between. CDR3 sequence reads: CASSYSAGGYQETQYF. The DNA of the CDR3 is TGTGCCAGCAGTTACTCGGCAGGGGGGTACCAAGAGACCCAGTACTTC.

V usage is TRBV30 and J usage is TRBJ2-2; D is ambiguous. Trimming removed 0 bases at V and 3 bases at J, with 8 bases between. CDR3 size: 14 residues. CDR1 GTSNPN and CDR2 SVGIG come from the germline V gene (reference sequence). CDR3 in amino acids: CAWSVGPYTGELFF. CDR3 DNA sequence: TGTGCCTGGAGTGTCGGTCCCTACACCGGGGAGCTGTTTTTT.

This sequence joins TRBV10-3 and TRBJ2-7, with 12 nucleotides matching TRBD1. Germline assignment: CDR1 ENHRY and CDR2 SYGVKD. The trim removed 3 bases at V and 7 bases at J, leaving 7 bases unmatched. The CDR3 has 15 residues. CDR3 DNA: TGTGCCATCAGTGACCGGGACAGGGGGCGTGGGGAGCAGTACTTC. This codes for CAISDRDRGRGEQYF.

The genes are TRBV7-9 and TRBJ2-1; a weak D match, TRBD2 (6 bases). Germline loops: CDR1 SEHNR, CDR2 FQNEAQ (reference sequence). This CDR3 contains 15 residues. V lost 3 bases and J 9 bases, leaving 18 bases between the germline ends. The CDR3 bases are TGTGCCAGCAGCTTTGGTGTGGACCGGGGGAGTGAGCAGTTCTTC. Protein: CASSFGVDRGSEQFF.

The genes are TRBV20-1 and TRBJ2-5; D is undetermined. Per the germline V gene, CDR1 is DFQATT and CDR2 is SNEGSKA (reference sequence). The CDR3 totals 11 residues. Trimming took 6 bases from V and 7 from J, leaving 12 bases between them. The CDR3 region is CSATSFGTQYF. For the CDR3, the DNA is TGCAGTGCCACGTCGTTCGGGACCCAGTACTTC.

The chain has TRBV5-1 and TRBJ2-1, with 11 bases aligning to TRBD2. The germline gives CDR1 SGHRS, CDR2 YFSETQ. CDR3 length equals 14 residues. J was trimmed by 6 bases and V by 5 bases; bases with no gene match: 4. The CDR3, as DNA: TGCGCCAGCAGTACTAGCGGGAGACGCAATGAGCAGTTCTTC. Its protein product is CASSTSGRRNEQFF.

This CDR3 is CASSLTATGAEVETQYF. CDR3 DNA: TGTGCCAGCAGCTTAACAGCCACGGGAGCGGAAGTAGAGACCCAGTACTTC. The chain has TRBV7-6 and TRBJ2-5, with D perhaps matching TRBD2 (6 bases). Per the germline V gene, CDR1 is SGHVS and CDR2 is FNYEAQ. V was trimmed by 2 bases and J by 4 bases, leaving 20 bases between them. This CDR3 contains 17 residues.

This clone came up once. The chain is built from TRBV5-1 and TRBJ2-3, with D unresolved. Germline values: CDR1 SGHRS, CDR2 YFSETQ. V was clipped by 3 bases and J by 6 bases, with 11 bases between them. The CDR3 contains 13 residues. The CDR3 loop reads CASSSNNGDTQYF. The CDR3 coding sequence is TGCGCCAGCAGCTCGAATAACGGGGATACGCAGTATTTT.

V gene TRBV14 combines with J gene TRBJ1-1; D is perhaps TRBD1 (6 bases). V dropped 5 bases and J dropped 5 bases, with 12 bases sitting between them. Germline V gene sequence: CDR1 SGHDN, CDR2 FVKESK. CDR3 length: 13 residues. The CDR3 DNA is TGTGCCAGCAGCGATACAGGGAGGACTGAAGCTTTCTTT. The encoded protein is CASSDTGRTEAFF.

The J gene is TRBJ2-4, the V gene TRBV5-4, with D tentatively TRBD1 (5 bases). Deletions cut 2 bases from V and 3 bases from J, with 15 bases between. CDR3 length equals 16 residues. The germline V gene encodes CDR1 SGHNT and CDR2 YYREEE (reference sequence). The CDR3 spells CASSFFQGSDKNIQYF. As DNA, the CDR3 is TGTGCCAGCAGCTTTTTTCAGGGTTCGGACAAAAACATTCAGTACTTC.